This entry describes one T cell receptor (beta chain). Its antigen is currently unknown. Read sequence stops 3 residues before the CDR3 end, and the germline J gene provides the missing end. The assay was immunoSEQ multiplex PCR, and TCRdb's table has in-frame clones only and misses some. This sample's table reports roughly 12,000 clones. This CDR3 region has 14 residues. CDR1 KGHSH and CDR2 LQKENI come from the germline V gene. V was pared by 0 bases and J by 6 bases, with 12 bases between. This specimen comes from a study of T cells in women clearing cervical HPV infection. Study results and caveats: TRBV6-7 abundance was lower in cases than controls (around 0.1% versus 0.15%).

The chain uses TRBV18 and TRBJ2-7; D is unclear. Sequenced material: blood buffy coat. This receptor was obtained from a woman aged 18 to 69 with a cervical HPV16 infection that either progressed to CIN3+ or cleared (not recorded which). The CDR3 loop is CASSPPSRQPEQYF. The sequenced part of the CDR3 DNA is TGTGCCAGCTCACCACCTTCTAGGCAGCCCGAG.